The sequence of this T cell receptor (beta chain) was determined in a study of shared clonotypes between healthy human individuals. This clone was seen at least ten times. The antigen remains unidentified. Everyone who donated was a Caucasian adult who lived in Nashville, Tennessee. Unsorted material relied on about 90 million PBMCs as the source of genomic DNA. Per the study methods: In the immunoSEQ data, sequences were junction-only and lacked quality scores, so filtering differed. Measured with immunoSEQ multiplex PCR; TCRdb has only the in-frame clones, and not every one. Clonal size and the V and J genes are those of that table, whereas D and trimming came from the DNA. The table lists approximately 460,000 clones, approximately 80% of them singletons. Points from the study as a whole: Donor scarcity curtailed the genetic and exposure-history diversity represented herein.

The CDR3 spans 15 residues. Trimming stripped 3 bases from V and 5 bases from J, with 14 bases between. From germline, CDR1 is LNHDA and CDR2 SQIVND (reference sequence). The V and J genes are TRBV19 and TRBJ2-1; D perhaps matches TRBD2 (6 bases). Sequencing was carried out using PBMCs. The clonotype originates from a woman between 35 and 50 years old in good health. Some clones in this sample may be carry-over from other donors' samples. The CDR3 DNA reads as TGTGCCAGTAGTATGTGGCGGGGAGGCCACAATGAGCAGTTCTTC. Protein: CASSMWRGGHNEQFF.